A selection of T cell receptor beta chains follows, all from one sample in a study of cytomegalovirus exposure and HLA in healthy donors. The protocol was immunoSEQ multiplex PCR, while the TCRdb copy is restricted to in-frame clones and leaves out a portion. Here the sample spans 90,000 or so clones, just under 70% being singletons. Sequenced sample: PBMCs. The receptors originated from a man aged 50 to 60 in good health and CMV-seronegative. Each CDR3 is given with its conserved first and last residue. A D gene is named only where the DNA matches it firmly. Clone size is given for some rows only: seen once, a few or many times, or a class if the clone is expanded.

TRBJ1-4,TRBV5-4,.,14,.,CASSLPGLNEKLFF,TGTGCCAGCAGCTTACCGGGACTCAATGAAAAACTGTTTTTT
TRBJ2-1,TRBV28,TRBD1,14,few,CASSLSVGGGEQFF,TGTGCCAGCAGTTTATCGGTAGGGGGCGGTGAGCAGTTCTTC
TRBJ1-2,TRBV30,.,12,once,CAWSVQYYGYTF,TGTGCCTGGAGTGTACAGTACTATGGCTACACCTTC
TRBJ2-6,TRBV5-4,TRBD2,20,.,CASSLAFGTSGSSGANVLTF,TGTGCCAGCAGCTTGGCCTTCGGGACTAGCGGGAGCTCTGGGGCCAACGTCCTGACTTTC
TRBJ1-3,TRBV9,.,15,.,CASSVVGGFGNTIYF,TGTGCCAGCAGCGTAGTCGGGGGGTTTGGAAACACCATATATTTT
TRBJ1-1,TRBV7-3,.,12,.,CASSLKATEAFF,TGTGCCAGCAGCTTAAAAGCAACTGAAGCTTTCTTT
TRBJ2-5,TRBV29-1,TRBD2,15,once,CSVGKREGPQETQYF,TGCAGCGTTGGAAAGCGGGAGGGCCCCCAAGAGACCCAGTACTTC
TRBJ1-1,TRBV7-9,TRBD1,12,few,CSSFRQGAEAFF,TGTTCCAGCTTCCGCCAGGGGGCTGAAGCTTTCTTT
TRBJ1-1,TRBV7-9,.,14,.,CASSLEFMNTEAFF,TGTGCCAGCAGCTTAGAATTTATGAACACTGAAGCTTTCTTT
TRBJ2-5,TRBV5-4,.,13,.,CASSTRQEETQYF,TGTGCCAGCAGCACCCGCCAGGAAGAGACCCAGTACTTC
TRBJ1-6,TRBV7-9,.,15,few,CASSSAGSYNSPLHF,TGTGCCAGCAGCTCCGCGGGTTCCTATAATTCACCCCTCCACTTT
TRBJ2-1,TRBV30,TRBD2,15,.,CAWSVALAGVNEQFF,TGTGCCTGGAGTGTAGCTCTAGCGGGAGTGAATGAGCAGTTCTTC
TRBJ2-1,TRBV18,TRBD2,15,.,CASSKGLADYNEQFF,TGTGCCAGCTCAAAGGGACTAGCGGACTACAATGAGCAGTTCTTC
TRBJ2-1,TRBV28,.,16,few,CASSLSGFGGLNEQFF,TGTGCCAGCAGTTTAAGCGGTTTCGGGGGGCTCAATGAGCAGTTCTTC
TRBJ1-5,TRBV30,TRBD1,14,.,CAWSRTGRLRPQHF,TGTGCCTGGAGTCGGACAGGGAGGCTGCGGCCCCAGCATTTT
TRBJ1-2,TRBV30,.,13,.,CAWSLGHFYGYTF,TGTGCCTGGAGTCTTGGGCATTTCTATGGCTACACCTTC
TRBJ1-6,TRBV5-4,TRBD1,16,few,CASSPTGTGMDSPLHF,TGTGCCAGCAGCCCAACCGGGACAGGGATGGACTCACCCCTCCACTTT
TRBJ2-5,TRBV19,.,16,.,CASSARDSRFQETQYF,TGTGCCAGTAGCGCGCGGGACTCGCGATTCCAAGAGACCCAGTACTTC
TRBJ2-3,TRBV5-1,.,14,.,CASSLRQGTDTQYF,TGCGCCAGCAGCTTGCGACAGGGCACAGATACGCAGTATTTT
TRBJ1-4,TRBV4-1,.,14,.,CASSPGLLNEKLFF,TGCGCCAGCAGCCCTGGACTGCTTAATGAAAAACTGTTTTTT
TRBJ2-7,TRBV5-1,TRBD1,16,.,CASSGPGTGGFYEQYF,TGCGCCAGCAGCGGCCCCGGGACAGGAGGTTTCTACGAGCAGTACTTC
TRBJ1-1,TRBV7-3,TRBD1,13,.,CASSSTGETEAFF,TGTGCCAGCAGCTCGACAGGGGAGACTGAAGCTTTCTTT
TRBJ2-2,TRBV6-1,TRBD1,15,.,CASSAGTGSPGELFF,TGTGCCAGCAGTGCCGGGACAGGGAGCCCCGGGGAGCTGTTTTTT
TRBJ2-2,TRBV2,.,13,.,CASSPGSTGELFF,TGTGCCAGCAGCCCCGGGTCCACCGGGGAGCTGTTTTTT
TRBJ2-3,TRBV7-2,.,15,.,CASSQQRASTDTQYF,TGTGCCAGCAGCCAGCAGCGTGCTAGCACAGATACGCAGTATTTT
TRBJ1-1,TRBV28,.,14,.,CASKGSGTHTEAFF,TGTGCCAGCAAAGGATCCGGGACACACACTGAAGCTTTCTTT
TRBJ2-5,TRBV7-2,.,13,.,CASSFASWETQYF,TGTGCCAGCAGCTTCGCTAGCTGGGAGACCCAGTACTTC
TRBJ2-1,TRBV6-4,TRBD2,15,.,CASSAHTSGGNEQFF,TGTGCCAGCAGTGCCCATACTAGCGGGGGCAATGAGCAGTTCTTC
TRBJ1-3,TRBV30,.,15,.,CAWSPTGPTGNTIYF,TGTGCCTGGAGTCCCACAGGGCCCACCGGAAACACCATATATTTT
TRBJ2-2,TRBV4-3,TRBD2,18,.,CASSQEAVSRGGTGELFF,TGCGCCAGCAGCCAAGAAGCGGTGAGCCGGGGGGGCACCGGGGAGCTGTTTTTT
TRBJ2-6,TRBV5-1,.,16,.,CASSSGDSSGANVLTF,TGCGCCAGCAGCTCGGGGGACAGCTCTGGGGCCAACGTCCTGACTTTC
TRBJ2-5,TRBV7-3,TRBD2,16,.,CASSPGWRGGWETQYF,TGTGCCAGCAGCCCCGGGTGGCGGGGGGGCTGGGAGACCCAGTACTTC
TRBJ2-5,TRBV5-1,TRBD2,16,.,CASSLADLAGEETQYF,TGCGCCAGCAGCTTGGCCGATCTAGCGGGGGAAGAGACCCAGTACTTC
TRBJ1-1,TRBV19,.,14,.,CASSLYRAGTEAFF,TGTGCCAGTAGTCTATACAGGGCCGGCACTGAAGCTTTCTTT
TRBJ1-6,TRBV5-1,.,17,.,CASSLVPESFSDSPLHF,TGCGCCAGCAGCTTGGTCCCGGAGAGCTTCTCGGATTCACCCCTCCACTTT
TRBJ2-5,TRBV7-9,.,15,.,CASSYGQGFGETQYF,TGTGCCAGCAGCTACGGCCAGGGGTTTGGGGAGACCCAGTACTTC
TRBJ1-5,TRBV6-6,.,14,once,CASSYAGGNQPQHF,TGTGCCAGCAGTTACGCGGGTGGCAATCAGCCCCAGCATTTT
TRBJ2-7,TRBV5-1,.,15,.,CASSLGTEPTYEQYF,TGCGCCAGCAGCTTGGGGACAGAACCGACCTACGAGCAGTACTTC
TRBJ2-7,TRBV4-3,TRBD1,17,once,CASSQLVGQGVSYEQYF,TGCGCCAGCAGCCAATTGGTGGGACAGGGAGTTTCCTACGAGCAGTACTTC
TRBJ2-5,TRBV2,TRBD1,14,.,CASGGGTGRETQYF,TGTGCCAGCGGGGGAGGGACAGGGCGAGAGACCCAGTACTTC
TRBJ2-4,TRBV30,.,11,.,CAWNSGNIQYF,TGTGCCTGGAACTCGGGGAACATTCAGTACTTC
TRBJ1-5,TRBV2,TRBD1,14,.,CASSGQGARQPQHF,TGTGCCAGCAGTGGACAGGGGGCAAGACAGCCCCAGCATTTT
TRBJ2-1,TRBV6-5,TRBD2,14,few,CASRGGSSYNEQFF,TGTGCCAGTCGGGGGGGAAGCTCCTACAATGAGCAGTTCTTC
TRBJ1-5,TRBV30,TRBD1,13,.,CAWSGQGNQPQHF,TGTGCCTGGAGCGGACAGGGTAATCAGCCCCAGCATTTT
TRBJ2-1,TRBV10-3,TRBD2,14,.,CAISAGLAYNEQFF,TGTGCCATCAGCGCGGGACTAGCGTACAATGAGCAGTTCTTC
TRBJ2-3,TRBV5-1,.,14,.,CASSLNPGIDTQYF,TGCGCCAGCAGCTTGAATCCGGGAATAGATACGCAGTATTTT
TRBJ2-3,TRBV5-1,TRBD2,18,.,CASSQSRPPSGRGDTQYF,TGCGCCAGCAGCCAGTCCCGACCACCTAGCGGGAGGGGAGATACGCAGTATTTT
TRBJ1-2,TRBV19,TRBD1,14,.,CASSGRTGDYGYTF,TGTGCCAGTAGTGGCAGGACAGGGGACTATGGCTACACCTTC
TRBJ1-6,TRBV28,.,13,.,CASSLKIGSKPGF,TGTGCCAGCAGTTTAAAAATTGGTAGTAAACCCGGGTTT
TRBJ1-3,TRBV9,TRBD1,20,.,CASSVGALRDRDFSGNTIYF,TGTGCCAGCAGCGTAGGGGCCCTCCGGGACAGGGACTTCTCTGGAAACACCATATATTTT
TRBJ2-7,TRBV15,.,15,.,CATSRDRASGYEQYF,TGTGCCACCAGCAGAGACCGAGCTTCGGGCTACGAGCAGTACTTC
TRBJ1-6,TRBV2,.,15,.,CASSEQGAANSPLHF,TGTGCCAGCAGTGAGCAAGGGGCGGCGAATTCACCCCTCCACTTT
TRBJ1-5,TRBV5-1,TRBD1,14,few,CASSLGQGAQPQHF,TGCGCCAGCAGCTTGGGACAGGGGGCTCAGCCCCAGCATTTT
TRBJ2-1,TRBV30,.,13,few,CAWRLASYNEQFF,TGTGCCTGGCGGCTAGCGTCTTACAATGAGCAGTTCTTC
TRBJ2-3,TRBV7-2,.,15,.,CASSPREGGQDTQYF,TGTGCCAGCAGCCCCAGGGAGGGGGGGCAAGATACGCAGTATTTT
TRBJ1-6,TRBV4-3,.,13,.,CASSVTGLTPLHF,TGCGCCAGCAGTGTTACAGGGTTAACACCCCTCCACTTT
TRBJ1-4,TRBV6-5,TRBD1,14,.,CASSSAGTGKKLFF,TGTGCCAGCAGCTCAGCCGGGACAGGGAAAAAACTGTTTTTT